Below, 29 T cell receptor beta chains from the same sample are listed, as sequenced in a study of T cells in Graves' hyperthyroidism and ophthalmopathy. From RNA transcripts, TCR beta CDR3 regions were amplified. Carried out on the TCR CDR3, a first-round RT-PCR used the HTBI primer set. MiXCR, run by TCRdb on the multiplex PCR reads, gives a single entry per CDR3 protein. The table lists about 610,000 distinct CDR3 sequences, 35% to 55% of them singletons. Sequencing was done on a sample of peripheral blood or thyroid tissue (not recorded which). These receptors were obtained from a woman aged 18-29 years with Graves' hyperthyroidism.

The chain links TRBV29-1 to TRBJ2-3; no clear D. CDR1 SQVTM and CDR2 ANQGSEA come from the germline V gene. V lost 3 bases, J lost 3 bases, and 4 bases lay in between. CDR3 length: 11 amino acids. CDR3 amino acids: CSVDGTDTQYF. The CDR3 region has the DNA TGCAGCGTTGACGGGACAGATACGCAGTATTTT.

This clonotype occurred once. CDR3 bases: TGTGCCAGCAGCAATCAAGGGGCTGCTAACTATGGCTACACCTTC. This encodes CASSNQGAANYGYTF. This rearrangement joins TRBV9 to TRBJ1-2; TRBD1 is a possible D gene (5 bases). The CDR3 totals 15 residues. Per the germline V gene, CDR1 is SGDLS and CDR2 is YYNGEE. Trimming shortened V by 4 bases and J by 0 bases, and 13 bases separated the two germline ends.

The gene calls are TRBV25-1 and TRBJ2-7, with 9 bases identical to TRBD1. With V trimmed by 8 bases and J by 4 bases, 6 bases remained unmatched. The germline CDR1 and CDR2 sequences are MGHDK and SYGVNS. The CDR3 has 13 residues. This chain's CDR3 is CASVPGQGYEQYF. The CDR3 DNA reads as TGTGCCAGCGTCCCGGGACAGGGATACGAGCAGTACTTC.

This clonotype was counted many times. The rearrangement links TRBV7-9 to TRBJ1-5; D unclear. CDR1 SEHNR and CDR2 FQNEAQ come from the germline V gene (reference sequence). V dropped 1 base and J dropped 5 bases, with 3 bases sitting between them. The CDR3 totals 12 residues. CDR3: CASSLDYQPQHF. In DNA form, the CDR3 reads TGTGCCAGCAGCTTAGACTATCAGCCCCAGCATTTT. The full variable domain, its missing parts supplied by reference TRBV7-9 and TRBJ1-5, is DTGVSQNPRHKITKRGQNVTFRCDPISEHNRLYWYRQTLGQGPEFLTYFQNEAQLEKSRLLSDRFSAERPKGSFSTLEIQRTEQGDSAMYLCASSLDYQPQHFGDGTRLSIL.

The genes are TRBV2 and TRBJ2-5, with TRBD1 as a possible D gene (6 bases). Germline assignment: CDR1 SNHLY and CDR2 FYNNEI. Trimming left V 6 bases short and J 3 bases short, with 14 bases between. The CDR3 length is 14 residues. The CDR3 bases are TGTGCCAGCAGGGTTACAGGGATGGAAGAGACCCAGTACTTC. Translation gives CASRVTGMEETQYF.

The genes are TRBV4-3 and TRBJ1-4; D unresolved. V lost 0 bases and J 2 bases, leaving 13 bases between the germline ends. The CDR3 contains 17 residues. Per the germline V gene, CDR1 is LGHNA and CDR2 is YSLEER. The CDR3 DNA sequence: TGCGCCAGCAGCCAAGATAACCCAGCCGCTACTAATGAAAAACTGTTTTTT. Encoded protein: CASSQDNPAATNEKLFF.

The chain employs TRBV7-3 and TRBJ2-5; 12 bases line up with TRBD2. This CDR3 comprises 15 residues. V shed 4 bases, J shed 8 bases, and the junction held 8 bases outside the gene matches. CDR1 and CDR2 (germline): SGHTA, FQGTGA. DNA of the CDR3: TGTGCCAGCAGCTCCAGACTAGCGGGAGCTGTAACCCAGTACTTC. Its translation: CASSSRLAGAVTQYF.

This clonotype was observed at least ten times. CDR3 bases: TGCGCCAGCAGCCCTGATGTGGGGTTAGCATCTTATGGCTACACCTTC. Translating gives CASSPDVGLASYGYTF. The gene calls are TRBV5-1 and TRBJ1-2; D is ambiguous. V lost 4 bases and J 5 bases, leaving 21 bases between the germline ends. Per the germline V gene, CDR1 is SGHRS and CDR2 is YFSETQ. The CDR3 is made up of 16 amino acids.

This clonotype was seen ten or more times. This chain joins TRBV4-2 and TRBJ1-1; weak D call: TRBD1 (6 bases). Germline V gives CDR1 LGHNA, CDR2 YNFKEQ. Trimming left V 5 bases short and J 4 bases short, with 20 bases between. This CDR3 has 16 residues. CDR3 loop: CASSLNSGRGATEAFF. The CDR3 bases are TGTGCCAGCAGCTTAAATAGCGGCAGGGGTGCCACTGAAGCTTTCTTT.

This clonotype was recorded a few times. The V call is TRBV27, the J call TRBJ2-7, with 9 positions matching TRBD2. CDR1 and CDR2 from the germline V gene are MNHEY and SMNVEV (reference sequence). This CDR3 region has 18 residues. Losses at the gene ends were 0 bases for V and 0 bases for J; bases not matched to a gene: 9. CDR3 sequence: CASSLSFRLAGRSYEQYF. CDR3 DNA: TGTGCCAGCAGTTTATCTTTCCGGCTAGCGGGGCGCTCCTACGAGCAGTACTTC.

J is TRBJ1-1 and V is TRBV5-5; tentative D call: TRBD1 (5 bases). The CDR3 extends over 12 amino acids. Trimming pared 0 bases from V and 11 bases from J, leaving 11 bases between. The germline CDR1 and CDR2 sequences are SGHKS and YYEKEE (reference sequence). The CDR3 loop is CASSLGRWGAFF. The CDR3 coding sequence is TGTGCCAGCAGCTTGGGTAGGTGGGGCGCTTTCTTT.

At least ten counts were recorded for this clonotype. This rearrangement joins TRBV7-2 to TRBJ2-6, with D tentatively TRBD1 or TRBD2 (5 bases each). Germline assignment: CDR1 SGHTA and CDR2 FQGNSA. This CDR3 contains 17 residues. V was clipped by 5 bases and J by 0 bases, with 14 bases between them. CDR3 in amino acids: CASSNMGRTSGANVLTF. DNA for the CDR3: TGTGCCAGCAGCAACATGGGACGTACCTCTGGGGCCAACGTCCTGACTTTC.

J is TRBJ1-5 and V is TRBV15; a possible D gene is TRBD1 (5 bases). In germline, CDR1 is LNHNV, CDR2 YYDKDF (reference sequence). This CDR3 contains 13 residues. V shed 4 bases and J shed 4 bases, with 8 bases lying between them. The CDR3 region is CATSTGRNQPQHF. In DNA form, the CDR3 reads TGTGCCACCAGCACAGGGCGGAATCAGCCCCAGCATTTT.

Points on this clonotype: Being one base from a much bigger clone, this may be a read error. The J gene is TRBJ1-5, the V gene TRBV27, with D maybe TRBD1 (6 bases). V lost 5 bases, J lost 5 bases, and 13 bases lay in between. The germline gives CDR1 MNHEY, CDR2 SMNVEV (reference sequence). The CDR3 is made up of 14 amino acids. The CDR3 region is CASSTGLADQPQHF. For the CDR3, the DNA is TGTGCCAGCAGTACAGGGTTAGCGGATCAGCCCCAGCATTTT.

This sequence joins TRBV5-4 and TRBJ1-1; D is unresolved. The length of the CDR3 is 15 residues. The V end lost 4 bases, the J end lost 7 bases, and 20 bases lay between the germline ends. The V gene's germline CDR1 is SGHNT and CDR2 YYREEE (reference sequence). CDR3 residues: CASSPTQGRAHEAFF. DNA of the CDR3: TGTGCCAGCAGCCCTACCCAAGGGAGAGCCCATGAAGCTTTCTTT.

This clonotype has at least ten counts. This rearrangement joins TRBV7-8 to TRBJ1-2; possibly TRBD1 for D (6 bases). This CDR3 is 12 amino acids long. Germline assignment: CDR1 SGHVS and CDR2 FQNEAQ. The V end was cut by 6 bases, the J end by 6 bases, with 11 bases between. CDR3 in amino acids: CASSRQVHGYTF. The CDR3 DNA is TGTGCCAGCAGTCGACAGGTCCATGGCTACACCTTC. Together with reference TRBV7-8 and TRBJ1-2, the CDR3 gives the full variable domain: GAGVSQSPRYKVAKRGQDVALRCDPISGHVSLFWYQQALGQGPEFLTYFQNEAQLDKSGLPSDRFFAERPEGSVSTLKIQRTQQEDSAVYLCASSRQVHGYTFGSGTRLTVV.

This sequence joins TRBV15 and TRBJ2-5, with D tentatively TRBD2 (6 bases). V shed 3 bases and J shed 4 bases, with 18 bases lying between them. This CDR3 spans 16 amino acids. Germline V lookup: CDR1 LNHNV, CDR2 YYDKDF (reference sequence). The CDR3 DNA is TGTGCCACCAGCAGTTTAGATGGGCAGGAGGGAGAGACCCAGTACTTC. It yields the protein CATSSLDGQEGETQYF.

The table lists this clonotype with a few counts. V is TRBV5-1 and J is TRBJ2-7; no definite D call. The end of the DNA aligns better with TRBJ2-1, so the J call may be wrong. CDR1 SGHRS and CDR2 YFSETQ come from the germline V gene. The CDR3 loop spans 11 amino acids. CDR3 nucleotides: TGCGCCAGCAGCTTTTTTGTTGAGCAGTTCTTC. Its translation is CASSFFVEQFF.

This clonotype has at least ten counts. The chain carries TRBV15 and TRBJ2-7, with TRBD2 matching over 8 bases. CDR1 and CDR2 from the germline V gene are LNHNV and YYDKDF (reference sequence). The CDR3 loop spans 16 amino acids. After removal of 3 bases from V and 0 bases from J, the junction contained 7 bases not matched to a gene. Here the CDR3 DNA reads TGTGCCACCAGCAGGCAGAGCCTAGCGGGCTCCTACGAGCAGTACTTC. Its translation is CATSRQSLAGSYEQYF.

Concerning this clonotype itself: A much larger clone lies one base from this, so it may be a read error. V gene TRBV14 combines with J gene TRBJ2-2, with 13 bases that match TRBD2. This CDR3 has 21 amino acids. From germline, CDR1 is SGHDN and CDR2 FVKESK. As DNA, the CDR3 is TGTGCCAGCAGCCAAGAAGCCCAGGGGGGACTAGCGGGAATGAACACCGGGGAGCTGTCTTTT. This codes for CASSQEAQGGLAGMNTGELSF.

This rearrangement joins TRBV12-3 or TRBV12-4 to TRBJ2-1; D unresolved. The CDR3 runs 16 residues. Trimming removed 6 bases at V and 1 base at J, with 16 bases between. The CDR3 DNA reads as TGTGCCAGCAGCCCTCCGCGCAGGTTGTCCTACAATGAGCAGTTCTTC. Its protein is CASSPPRRLSYNEQFF.

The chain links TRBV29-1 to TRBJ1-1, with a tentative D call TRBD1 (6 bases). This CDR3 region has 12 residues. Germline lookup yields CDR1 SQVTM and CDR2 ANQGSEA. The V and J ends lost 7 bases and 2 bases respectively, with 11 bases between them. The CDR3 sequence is CSDRDINTEAFF. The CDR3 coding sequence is TGCAGCGACCGGGACATTAACACTGAAGCTTTCTTT.

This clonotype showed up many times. This CDR3 reads CASSQAKGSSYEQYF. In DNA form, the CDR3 reads TGTGCCAGCAGCCAAGCCAAAGGTAGCTCCTACGAGCAGTACTTC. V and J are TRBV7-9 and TRBJ2-7; D gene unclear. This CDR3 spans 15 amino acids. The V and J ends lost 5 bases and 0 bases respectively, with 14 bases between them. Germline-derived CDR1 and CDR2 are SEHNR and FQNEAQ (reference sequence).

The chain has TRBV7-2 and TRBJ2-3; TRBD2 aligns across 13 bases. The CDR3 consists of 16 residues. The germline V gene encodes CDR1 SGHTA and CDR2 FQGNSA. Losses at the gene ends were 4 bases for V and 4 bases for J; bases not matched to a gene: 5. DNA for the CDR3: TGTGCCAGCAGCTCCAGACTAGCGGGAGGCCCAGATACGCAGTATTTT. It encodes CASSSRLAGGPDTQYF.

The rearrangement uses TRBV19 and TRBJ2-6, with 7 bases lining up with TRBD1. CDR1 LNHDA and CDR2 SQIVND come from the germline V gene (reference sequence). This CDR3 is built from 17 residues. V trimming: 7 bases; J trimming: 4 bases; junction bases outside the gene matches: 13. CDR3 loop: CASTAVGGVTGANVLTF. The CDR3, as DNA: TGTGCCAGTACCGCGGTAGGGGGCGTTACCGGGGCCAACGTCCTGACTTTC.

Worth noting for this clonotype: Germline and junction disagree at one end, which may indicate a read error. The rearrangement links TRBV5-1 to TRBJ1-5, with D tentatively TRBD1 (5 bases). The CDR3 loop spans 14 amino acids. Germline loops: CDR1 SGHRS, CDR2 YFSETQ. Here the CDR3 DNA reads TGTGCCAGCAGCGAAGGAGGGACTGATCAGCCCCAGCATTTT. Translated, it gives CASSEGGTDQPQHF.

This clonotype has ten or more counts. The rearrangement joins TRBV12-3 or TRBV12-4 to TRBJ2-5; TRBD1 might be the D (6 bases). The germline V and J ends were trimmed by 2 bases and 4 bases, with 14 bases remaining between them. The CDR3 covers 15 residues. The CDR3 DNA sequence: TGTGCCAGCAGTTTAAGGGACACGCTGGGAGAGACCCAGTACTTC. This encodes CASSLRDTLGETQYF.

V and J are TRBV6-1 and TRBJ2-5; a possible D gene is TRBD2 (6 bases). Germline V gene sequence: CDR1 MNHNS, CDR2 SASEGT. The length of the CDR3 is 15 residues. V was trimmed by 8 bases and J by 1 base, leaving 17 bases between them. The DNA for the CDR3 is TGTGCCAGCTCTCCTTTCATGGGGGGCCAAGAGACCCAGTACTTC. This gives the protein CASSPFMGGQETQYF.

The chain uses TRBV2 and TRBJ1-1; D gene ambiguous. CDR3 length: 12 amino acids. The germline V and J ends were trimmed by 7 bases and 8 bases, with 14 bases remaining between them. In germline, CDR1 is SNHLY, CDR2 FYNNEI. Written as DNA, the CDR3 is TGTGCCAGCATAGAGGAGGAAGAGGAAGCTTTCTTT. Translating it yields CASIEEEEEAFF.